This T cell receptor (beta chain) was profiled in a study of cytomegalovirus exposure and HLA in healthy donors. The CDR3 consists of 15 residues. Trimming took off 2 bases at V and 4 bases at J, with 14 bases between the two ends. Germline V gives CDR1 MDHEN, CDR2 SYDVKM. Use of 60 Vbeta and 13 Jbeta primers characterized the PCR. This table comes from immunoSEQ multiplex PCR, and its TCRdb copy is limited to in-frame clones, with some not included. The table shows around 100,000 clones, with roughly 70% occurring only once. The specimen was PBMCs. This receptor was identified in a woman aged 18-35 years in good health and CMV-seropositive. The V gene is TRBV28, the J gene TRBJ1-2, with D hard to call. CDR3 region: CASSLGRAPFYGYTF. The CDR3 nucleotides are TGTGCCAGCAGTTTAGGTCGTGCGCCATTCTATGGCTACACCTTC.